The 17 T cell receptor beta chains given below trace back to one sample, sequenced in a study of a mutant IDH1 vaccine in newly diagnosed glioma. Indicated time point: week 35, safety follow-up. Topical imiquimod was applied with each vaccine dose, which held 300 ug of mutant IDH1 20-mer peptide. These receptors have no identified antigens. Measured with immunoSEQ multiplex PCR; TCRdb has only the in-frame clones, and not every one. This table holds over 35,000 clones, 75% to 85% found once. Sample: PBMCs, taken from a glioma patient whose treatment included an IDH1 peptide vaccine. The origin of the receptors is a woman between 50 and 59 years old with glioma.

The chain joins TRBV7-2 to TRBJ1-2, with TRBD1 matching 9 bases. This CDR3 comprises 14 residues. Germline CDR1 and CDR2: SGHTA and FQGNSA. Trimming took 1 base from V and 13 from J; bases not matched to a gene: 10. The CDR3 reads CASSLESRQGVPTF. CDR3 DNA sequence: TGTGCCAGCAGCTTAGAGTCGAGACAGGGGGTTCCCACCTTC.

V and J are TRBV6-6 and TRBJ1-1, with D hard to call. Trimming took 5 bases from V and 7 from J, leaving 11 bases between them. CDR1 and CDR2 (germline): MNHNY, SVGAGI (reference sequence). This CDR3 region has 12 residues. CDR3 nucleotide sequence: TGTGCCAGCAGTCAAGCCTACGGTGAAGCTTTCTTT. Translating gives CASSQAYGEAFF.

The genes are TRBV5-8 and TRBJ1-2; D unclear. The CDR3 loop spans 12 amino acids. Per the germline V gene, CDR1 is SGHTS and CDR2 is YDEGEE. Trimming pared 2 bases from V and 6 bases from J, leaving 8 bases between. For the CDR3, the DNA is TGTGCCAGCAGCTTATATGGGGATGGCTACACCTTC. Translated, it gives CASSLYGDGYTF.

The gene calls are TRBV5-1 and TRBJ2-3; D is possibly TRBD2 (6 bases). V lost 4 bases to trimming and J lost 0 bases, with 9 bases between them. Germline CDR1 SGHRS, CDR2 YFSETQ. This CDR3 spans 14 amino acids. The CDR3 is CASSNGGSTDTQYF. The DNA for the CDR3 is TGCGCCAGCAGCAACGGGGGAAGCACAGATACGCAGTATTTT.

V gene TRBV5-1 combines with J gene TRBJ1-5; 8 positions agree with TRBD1. CDR1 is SGHRS, CDR2 YFSETQ, per germline. The CDR3 sequence is 16 residues long. V dropped 4 bases and J dropped 0; count of bases not matched to a gene: 6. The CDR3 DNA sequence: TGCGCCAGCAGCCAAGGGACAGGCGATAGCAATCAGCCCCAGCATTTT. This codes for CASSQGTGDSNQPQHF.

This chain connects TRBV10-3 to TRBJ1-2; tentatively, D is TRBD1 (5 bases). Germline V gene data show CDR1 as ENHRY and CDR2 as SYGVKD. The CDR3 length is 14 residues. The V end lost 4 bases, the J end lost 5 bases, and 14 bases lay between the germline ends. The chain's CDR3 is CAISAQGEWYGYTF. In DNA form, the CDR3 reads TGTGCCATCAGTGCCCAGGGTGAATGGTATGGCTACACCTTC.

This clone was seen more than once but under ten times. The genes are TRBV6-5 and TRBJ2-5, with D possibly being TRBD1 (5 bases). This CDR3 region has 13 residues. Germline CDR1 and CDR2: MNHEY and SVGAGI. V was cut by 7 bases and J by 7 bases, with 16 bases left in between. CDR3 nucleotide sequence: TGTGCCAGCACGGGCAGGGTGCACGGGACCCAGTACTTC. The encoded protein is CASTGRVHGTQYF.

CDR3 region: CASSEAAGDTEAFF. In nucleotides, the CDR3 is TGTGCCAGCAGTGAAGCGGCAGGGGACACTGAAGCTTTCTTT. The chain uses TRBV6-1 and TRBJ1-1; TRBD1 might be the D (6 bases). V gave up 0 bases and J gave up 3 bases, with 8 bases separating them. The germline gives CDR1 MNHNS, CDR2 SASEGT. This CDR3 is 14 amino acids long.

The chain is built from TRBV7-2 and TRBJ1-1; D is unresolved. V shed 7 bases and J shed 1 base, with 10 bases lying between them. Germline V lookup: CDR1 SGHTA, CDR2 FQGNSA. The CDR3 is 13 amino acids. The CDR3 reads CASMGRANTEAFF. DNA for the CDR3: TGTGCCAGCATGGGCAGAGCGAACACTGAAGCTTTCTTT.

This clone is labeled as medium-sized (0.01 to 0.1%). The rearrangement joins TRBV6-1 to TRBJ2-7; 11 bases are a match to TRBD1. Losses at the gene ends were 6 bases for V and 0 bases for J; bases not matched to a gene: 4. The CDR3 has 15 amino acids. Germline V gene lookup returns CDR1 MNHNS and CDR2 SASEGT. CDR3 protein: CASRGTGGSSYEQYF. DNA for the CDR3: TGTGCCAGCAGGGGGACAGGGGGGAGCTCCTACGAGCAGTACTTC.

This chain connects TRBV19 to TRBJ1-5; D ambiguous. The V end lost 4 bases, the J end lost 6 bases, and 7 bases lay between the germline ends. Germline CDR1 reads LNHDA; CDR2 reads SQIVND (reference sequence). The CDR3 loop spans 12 amino acids. DNA of the CDR3: TGTGCCAGTAGTAGGAAAGGTCAGCCCCAGCATTTT. Translation gives CASSRKGQPQHF.

The chain is built from TRBV19 and TRBJ1-5, with 7 bases fitting TRBD1. Germline lookup yields CDR1 LNHDA and CDR2 SQIVND (reference sequence). The CDR3 covers 15 residues. The V segment lost 5 bases and the J segment 2 bases; nucleotides outside the gene matches: 6. The CDR3 DNA sequence: TGTGCCAGTAGTCCAAGACAGGGTGGCAATCAGCCCCAGCATTTT. It translates to CASSPRQGGNQPQHF. The complete variable domain, with remaining parts taken from reference TRBV19 and TRBJ1-5, reads DGGITQSPKYLFRKEGQNVTLSCEQNLNHDAMYWYRQDPGQGLRLIYYSQIVNDFQKGDIAEGYSVSREKKESFPLTVTSAQKNPTAFYLCASSPRQGGNQPQHFGDGTRLSIL.

V is TRBV6-5 and J is TRBJ1-3; tentative D call: TRBD1 (5 bases). V was trimmed by 7 bases and J by 2 bases, leaving 15 bases between them. The CDR3 extends over 15 amino acids. The germline CDR1 and CDR2 sequences are MNHEY and SVGAGI. This CDR3 reads CASTSGPGPGNTIYF. CDR3 DNA sequence: TGTGCCAGCACCTCCGGACCGGGGCCTGGAAACACCATATATTTT.

The chain combines TRBV10-3 with TRBJ1-1, with D unclear. CDR1 and CDR2 (germline): ENHRY, SYGVKD. The CDR3 spans 14 residues. V lost 9 bases, J lost 3 bases, and 17 bases lay in between. CDR3 amino acids: CAIARDFRDTEAFF. As DNA, the CDR3 is TGTGCCATTGCCCGGGATTTTCGGGACACTGAAGCTTTCTTT.

This clone was seen more than once but under ten times. The rearrangement uses TRBV6-1 and TRBJ1-1, with 7 bases aligning to TRBD1. Germline loops: CDR1 MNHNS, CDR2 SASEGT. The CDR3 totals 13 residues. Trimming cost V 6 bases and J 1 base; bases outside gene matches: 2. This CDR3 is CASSRTGNTEAFF. The CDR3 DNA reads TGTGCCAGCAGCAGGACAGGGAACACTGAAGCTTTCTTT.

This chain connects TRBV5-1 to TRBJ1-1; D might be TRBD1 (5 bases). CDR1 is SGHRS and CDR2 is YFSETQ in the germline V gene. V lost 4 bases, J lost 0 bases, and 19 bases lay in between. The CDR3 extends over 17 amino acids. The CDR3 sequence is CASSPARGSGMNTEAFF. CDR3 in DNA: TGCGCCAGCAGCCCCGCGCGGGGCTCGGGGATGAACACTGAAGCTTTCTTT. The full variable domain, completed using reference TRBV5-1 and TRBJ1-1, is KAGVTQTPRYLIKTRGQQVTLSCSPISGHRSVSWYQQTPGQGLQFLFEYFSETQRNKGNFPGRFSGRQFSNSRSEMNVSTLELGDSALYLCASSPARGSGMNTEAFFGQGTRLTVV.

The chain links TRBV4-3 to TRBJ1-4; TRBD1 might be the D (6 bases). CDR1 LGHNA and CDR2 YSLEER come from the germline V gene. V was clipped by 4 bases and J by 2 bases, with 8 bases between them. The CDR3 is 14 amino acids. The CDR3, as DNA: TGCGCCAGCAGCCTAGGGGGGACTAATGAAAAACTGTTTTTT. This encodes CASSLGGTNEKLFF.